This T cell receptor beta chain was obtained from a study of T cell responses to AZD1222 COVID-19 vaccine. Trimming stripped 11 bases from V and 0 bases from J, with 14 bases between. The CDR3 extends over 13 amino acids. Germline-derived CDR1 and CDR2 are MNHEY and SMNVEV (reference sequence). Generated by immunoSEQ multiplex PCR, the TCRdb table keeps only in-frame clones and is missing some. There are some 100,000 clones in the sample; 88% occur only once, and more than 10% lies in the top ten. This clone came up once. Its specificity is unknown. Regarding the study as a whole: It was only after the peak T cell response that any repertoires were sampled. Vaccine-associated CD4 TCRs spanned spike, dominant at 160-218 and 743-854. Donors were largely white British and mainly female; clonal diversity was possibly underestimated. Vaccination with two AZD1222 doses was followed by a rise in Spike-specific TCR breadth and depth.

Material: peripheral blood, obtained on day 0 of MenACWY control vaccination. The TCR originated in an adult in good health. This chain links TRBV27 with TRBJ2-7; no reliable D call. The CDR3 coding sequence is TGTGCCGTAACAGATGAATCCTCCTACGAGCAGTACTTC. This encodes CAVTDESSYEQYF.